These 21 T cell receptor beta chains originate from one sample sequenced in a study of spatial heterogeneity in lung cancer. For these receptors, no antigen is known. TCRdb recomputed calls from the 5' RACE reads with MiXCR, one row per CDR3 protein. The sample lists over 25,000 distinct CDR3 sequences; approximately 7% were seen once. Noted time point: sample taken at primary tumor resection. General study points: Counts of expanded intratumoral alpha and beta TCRs tracked tumor mutation counts.

The sample in question was lung tumor tissue, obtained at surgery. The receptors come from a male donor with early-stage non-small cell lung cancer.

This clonotype was recorded at least ten times. The chain carries TRBV7-6 and TRBJ2-3, with D maybe TRBD1 (5 bases). V was cut by 2 bases and J by 2 bases, with 8 bases left in between. This CDR3 has 14 amino acids. Germline CDR1 SGHVS, CDR2 FNYEAQ. Written as DNA, the CDR3 is TGTGCCAGCAGCTTAAGACAGTCCACAGATACGCAGTATTTT. It is translated as CASSLRQSTDTQYF.

There are many counts of this clonotype. The chain couples TRBV27 to TRBJ1-2; 9 bases are shared with TRBD1. Germline CDR1 MNHEY, CDR2 SMNVEV (reference sequence). J lost 4 bases, V lost 3 bases, and 0 bases had no gene match. The CDR3 length is 13 residues. CDR3: CASSLTGGYGYTF. The CDR3 nucleotides read TGTGCCAGCAGTTTGACAGGGGGCTATGGCTACACCTTC.

This clonotype occurred a few times. The gene calls are TRBV5-1 and TRBJ2-1; maybe TRBD2 (5 bases). The CDR3 runs to 16 residues. CDR1 and CDR2 from the germline V gene are SGHRS and YFSETQ. V gave up 4 bases and J gave up 1 base, with 15 bases separating them. The CDR3 loop is CASSTTSIGSYNEQFF. The DNA of the CDR3 is TGCGCCAGCAGCACAACTAGTATAGGGTCCTACAATGAGCAGTTCTTC.

The rearrangement links TRBV4-2 to TRBJ2-1, with 11 nucleotides matching TRBD2. V lost 4 bases and J lost 6; bases outside the gene matches: 11. This CDR3 comprises 17 residues. Germline lookup yields CDR1 LGHNA and CDR2 YNFKEQ. CDR3 region: CASSPTSGGRRGNEQFF. CDR3 DNA: TGTGCCAGCAGCCCAACTAGCGGGGGACGGAGGGGCAATGAGCAGTTCTTC.

This clonotype was detected a few times. The J gene is TRBJ2-5, the V gene TRBV7-2; 9 bases fit TRBD2. This CDR3 has 16 amino acids. Trimming removed 0 bases from V and 2 bases from J; junction bases left unmatched: 4. CDR1 is SGHTA, CDR2 FQGNSA, per germline. CDR3 sequence reads: CASSLAWAGGQETQYF. CDR3 DNA sequence: TGTGCCAGCAGCTTAGCGTGGGCGGGGGGGCAAGAGACCCAGTACTTC.

This clonotype was observed many times. V is TRBV7-9 and J is TRBJ1-5; the D is unclear. V lost 0 bases, J lost 5 bases, and 5 bases lay in between. This CDR3 contains 13 residues. From germline, CDR1 is SEHNR and CDR2 FQNEAQ (reference sequence). CDR3 sequence (DNA): TGTGCCAGCAGCTTAGCCGAGGATCAGCCCCAGCATTTT. Protein sequence: CASSLAEDQPQHF.

This clonotype was recorded a few times. The chain couples TRBV28 to TRBJ1-1; TRBD1 matches 9 bases. This CDR3 has 13 residues. Germline V gives CDR1 MDHEN, CDR2 SYDVKM. The ends lost 6 bases at V and 3 bases at J; junction bases unmatched: 2. The CDR3 sequence: CASRRDRDTEAFF. CDR3 sequence (DNA): TGTGCCAGCAGGCGGGACAGGGACACTGAAGCTTTCTTT.

This clonotype has at least ten counts. The chain has TRBV9 and TRBJ1-3, with a possible D match to TRBD1 (5 bases). The CDR3 is 15 residues long. In germline, CDR1 is SGDLS, CDR2 YYNGEE. Trimming shortened V by 5 bases and J by 0 bases, and 12 bases separated the two germline ends. CDR3 protein: CASSPNGGSGNTIYF. The CDR3 region has the DNA TGTGCCAGCAGTCCCAATGGGGGCTCTGGAAACACCATATATTTT. Complete variable domain (other parts from reference TRBV9 and TRBJ1-3): DSGVTQTPKHLITATGQRVTLRCSPRSGDLSVYWYQQSLDQGLQFLIQYYNGEERAKGNILERFSAQQFPDLHSELNLSSLELGDSALYFCASSPNGGSGNTIYFGEGSWLTVV.

At least ten counts were recorded for this clonotype. The chain links TRBV6-2 or TRBV6-3 to TRBJ1-1; D not resolved. Between the trimmed V and J ends, which lost 2 bases and 4 bases, there was a span of 8 bases. The CDR3 is 13 residues long. Germline CDR1 reads MNHEY; CDR2 reads SVGEGT. Here the CDR3 reads CASSYGTSTEAFF. The CDR3, as DNA: TGTGCCAGCAGTTACGGCACCTCCACTGAAGCTTTCTTT.

The table lists this clonotype with a few counts. The chain employs TRBV29-1 and TRBJ2-5, with 12 nucleotides matching TRBD2. After removal of 0 bases from V and 5 bases from J, the junction contained 4 bases not matched to a gene. The germline V gene has CDR1 SQVTM and CDR2 ANQGSEA. The CDR3 length is 15 residues. CDR3 residues: CSVEDVTSGGETQYF. The CDR3 DNA reads as TGCAGCGTTGAAGATGTTACTAGCGGGGGGGAGACCCAGTACTTC.

This clonotype was counted at least ten times. The genes are TRBV6-1 and TRBJ2-7; D may be TRBD1 or TRBD2 (6 bases each). The CDR3 runs 14 residues. The germline V and J ends were trimmed by 8 bases and 3 bases, with 17 bases remaining between them. Germline V gene sequence: CDR1 MNHNS, CDR2 SASEGT. The CDR3 DNA reads as TGTGCCAGCTTGGGGGGCTACCGCCTCTACGAGCAGTACTTC. Translating it yields CASLGGYRLYEQYF.

In its sample, this clonotype was seen many times. The V call is TRBV3-1, the J call TRBJ1-1, with TRBD1 as a possible D gene (5 bases). Germline V lookup: CDR1 LGHDT, CDR2 YNNKEL (reference sequence). The CDR3 length is 15 residues. V lost 2 bases to trimming and J lost 1 base, with 11 bases between them. CDR3: CASSQSDTPNTEAFF. The CDR3 DNA sequence: TGTGCCAGCAGCCAATCGGACACGCCGAACACTGAAGCTTTCTTT. Full variable domain (outside the CDR3, taken from reference TRBV3-1 and TRBJ1-1): DTAVSQTPKYLVTQMGNDKSIKCEQNLGHDTMYWYKQDSKKFLKIMFSYNNKELIINETVPNRFSPKSPDKAHLNLHINSLELGDSAVYFCASSQSDTPNTEAFFGQGTRLTVV.

This clonotype appeared many times. The chain employs TRBV5-1 and TRBJ1-3, with D perhaps matching TRBD1 (5 bases). The V end was cut by 6 bases, the J end by 0 bases, with 13 bases between. This CDR3 comprises 15 residues. The germline V gene encodes CDR1 SGHRS and CDR2 YFSETQ. The CDR3 DNA reads TGCGCCAGCACTACCGGTGACAGCTCTGGAAACACCATATATTTT. Residues: CASTTGDSSGNTIYF. Full variable domain (remainder filled in from reference TRBV5-1 and TRBJ1-3): KAGVTQTPRYLIKTRGQQVTLSCSPISGHRSVSWYQQTPGQGLQFLFEYFSETQRNKGNFPGRFSGRQFSNSRSEMNVSTLELGDSALYLCASTTGDSSGNTIYFGEGSWLTVV.

The table lists this clonotype with many counts. The CDR3 loop is CSATDRSFNSYEQYF. The CDR3, as DNA: TGCAGTGCCACGGACAGAAGTTTCAATTCCTACGAGCAGTACTTC. The genes are TRBV20-1 and TRBJ2-7, with a possible D match to TRBD1 (6 bases). The CDR3 has 15 residues. The germline V gene encodes CDR1 DFQATT and CDR2 SNEGSKA (reference sequence). Trimming removed 6 bases at V and 1 base at J, with 19 bases between.

By share, this clonotype ranks as medium-sized (0.01 to 0.1%). The chain carries TRBV5-5 and TRBJ1-1, with D uncertain. The CDR3 spans 13 residues. Germline lookup yields CDR1 SGHKS and CDR2 YYEKEE (reference sequence). V shed 2 bases and J shed 4 bases, with 9 bases lying between them. The CDR3 nucleotides are TGTGCCAGCAGCTTTCAAGCAGGCACTGAAGCTTTCTTT. Its protein is CASSFQAGTEAFF.

This clonotype came up many times. The J gene is TRBJ1-1, the V gene TRBV10-2; D may be TRBD1 (5 bases). Trimming shortened V by 9 bases and J by 1 base, and 15 bases separated the two germline ends. Germline assignment: CDR1 WSHSY and CDR2 SAAADI. CDR3 length: 14 residues. The CDR3 spells CARDVGGRNTEAFF. CDR3 bases: TGCGCCAGAGACGTGGGGGGGAGGAACACTGAAGCTTTCTTT.

This sequence joins TRBV10-1 and TRBJ2-7; D ambiguous. Germline loops: CDR1 WNHNN, CDR2 SYGVQD (reference sequence). The CDR3 sequence is 13 residues long. V was trimmed by 0 bases and J by 5 bases, leaving 8 bases between them. CDR3 region: CASSESNWNEQYF. CDR3 nucleotide sequence: TGCGCCAGCAGTGAGTCTAACTGGAACGAGCAGTACTTC.

In this sample, this clonotype turned up many times. The chain carries TRBV27 and TRBJ1-5; no clear D gene. V was trimmed by 8 bases and J by 2 bases, leaving 10 bases between them. The CDR3 loop spans 13 amino acids. CDR1 is MNHEY, CDR2 SMNVEV, per germline (reference sequence). In DNA form, the CDR3 reads TGTGCCAGCGGTCCGAGGGGCAATCAGCCCCAGCATTTT. Amino acid sequence: CASGPRGNQPQHF.

This clonotype showed up just a few times. The chain links TRBV5-5 to TRBJ2-5, with no clear D. From germline, CDR1 is SGHKS and CDR2 YYEKEE (reference sequence). This CDR3 comprises 13 residues. Trimming took off 7 bases at V and 2 bases at J, with 12 bases between the two ends. CDR3: CASSTRVQETQYF. The DNA of the CDR3 is TGTGCCAGCTCCACCAGAGTACAAGAGACCCAGTACTTC.

The V call is TRBV3-1, the J call TRBJ1-5; D unresolved. Germline V lookup: CDR1 LGHDT, CDR2 YNNKEL (reference sequence). Trimming removed 2 bases from V and 5 bases from J, with 10 bases in between. The CDR3 is 14 residues long. This CDR3 reads CASSQTPAYQPQHF. The CDR3 nucleotides read TGTGCCAGCAGCCAAACCCCAGCCTATCAGCCCCAGCATTTT.

This clonotype appeared many times. The chain has TRBV5-1 and TRBJ1-6, with D unclear. This CDR3 is 15 amino acids long. Looked up from germline, CDR1 is SGHRS and CDR2 is YFSETQ. The V end lost 2 bases, the J end lost 0 bases, and 6 bases lay between the germline ends. Here the CDR3 DNA reads TGCGCCAGCAGCTTAGAATACTCCTATAATTCACCCCTCCACTTT. Translation gives CASSLEYSYNSPLHF.